The present T cell receptor (beta chain) was sequenced within a study of blood T cell repertoires in COVID-19. Study details: The United States, Italy and Spain provided the acute and convalescent COVID-19 samples. The cDNA or gDNA used as material had been derived from T cells, B-cell-depleted T cells, or PBMCs.

From germline, CDR1 is SGHNT and CDR2 YENEEA. The CDR3 loop spans 16 amino acids. V trimming: 5 bases; J trimming: 5 bases; junction bases outside the gene matches: 9. Per the authors' pipeline: Reference gene primer amplification yielded estimated nucleated cell counts. Measured with immunoSEQ multiplex PCR; TCRdb has only the in-frame clones, and not every one. The V and J calls and the clone size are those of that table, but D and trimming were determined from the DNA. The sample lists 25,000 to 30,000 clones; more than 65% were seen once. This chain uses TRBV11-3 with TRBJ1-6; 7 bases line up with TRBD1. Sequenced sample: peripheral blood. This clonotype originated in a man aged 45-60 years with active or convalescent COVID-19. The CDR3 DNA sequence: TGTGCCAGCAGCAACAGACAGGGTTGGCATAATTCACCCCTCCACTTT. Translation gives CASSNRQGWHNSPLHF.